These 21 T cell receptor beta chains came from one sample sequenced in a study of cytomegalovirus exposure and HLA in healthy donors. PCR employed 60 Vbeta and 13 Jbeta primers. Method: immunoSEQ multiplex PCR; TCRdb's copy keeps in-frame clones and lacks some. The sample lists approximately 170,000 clones, around 83% seen once, with over 4% in the top ten. The sequenced sample was PBMCs. These receptors all stem from a man over 45 in good health and CMV-seropositive.

The chain joins TRBV7-3 to TRBJ2-5; no clear D. The CDR3 length is 14 residues. Germline lookup yields CDR1 SGHTA and CDR2 FQGTGA. The ends were cut back, 5 bases at V and 4 bases at J, with 14 bases in the middle. The CDR3 reads CASSPTPGGETQYF. The CDR3 DNA follows: TGTGCCAGCAGCCCAACCCCGGGTGGAGAGACCCAGTACTTC. Looking up the rest from reference TRBV7-3 and TRBJ2-5 gives the full variable domain: GAGVSQTPSNKVTEKGKYVELRCDPISGHTALYWYRQSLGQGPEFLIYFQGTGAADDSGLPNDRFFAVRPEGSVSTLKIQRTERGDSAVYLCASSPTPGGETQYFGPGTRLLVL.

This sequence joins TRBV28 and TRBJ1-5, with 9 bases that match TRBD1. Per germline, CDR1 MDHEN and CDR2 SYDVKM. The CDR3 contains 15 residues. V shed 7 bases and J 6 bases; nucleotides not matched to a gene: 10. The CDR3 loop is CASNILQGAGQPQHF. The CDR3 DNA reads as TGTGCCAGCAACATCCTACAGGGGGCCGGTCAGCCCCAGCATTTT.

The chain joins TRBV6-5 to TRBJ2-7, with D possibly matching TRBD2 (6 bases). Germline assignment: CDR1 MNHEY and CDR2 SVGAGI. V lost 6 bases and J lost 4, with 16 bases in between. The CDR3 is 14 residues long. The CDR3 here is CASRRGVSWYEQYF. For the CDR3, the DNA is TGTGCCAGCAGACGCGGGGTATCCTGGTACGAGCAGTACTTC.

This clone came up a few times. This chain joins TRBV19 and TRBJ1-5; maybe TRBD1 (5 bases). The germline V gene encodes CDR1 LNHDA and CDR2 SQIVND (reference sequence). CDR3 length equals 13 residues. V was cut by 3 bases and J by 7 bases, with 10 bases left in between. The CDR3 reads CASSMGGQQPQHF. CDR3 sequence (DNA): TGTGCCAGTAGTATGGGGGGTCAACAGCCCCAGCATTTT.

This chain links TRBV2 with TRBJ2-7, with D possibly being TRBD2 (6 bases). Germline assignment: CDR1 SNHLY and CDR2 FYNNEI. This CDR3 is 12 amino acids long. Trimming removed 8 bases from V and 6 bases from J, with 14 bases in between. The CDR3 nucleotides read TGTGCCAGCCATGGAGGGTTGGGCGAGCAGTACTTC. This gives the protein CASHGGLGEQYF.

A single count supports this clone. The CDR3 region is CASSLATDQPQHF. CDR3 DNA sequence: TGCGCCAGCAGCTTGGCCACGGATCAGCCCCAGCATTTT. V and J are TRBV5-1 and TRBJ1-5; D unclear. Between the trimmed V and J ends, which lost 0 bases and 5 bases, there was a span of 6 bases. This CDR3 is 13 amino acids long. Looked up from germline, CDR1 is SGHRS and CDR2 is YFSETQ.

The chain carries TRBV5-4 and TRBJ2-2; D call uncertain. Trimming pared 0 bases from V and 1 base from J, leaving 7 bases between. Germline V gives CDR1 SGHNT, CDR2 YYREEE (reference sequence). The CDR3 extends over 15 amino acids. This chain's CDR3 is CASSLVAVNTGELFF. The CDR3 region has the DNA TGTGCCAGCAGCTTGGTGGCAGTGAACACCGGGGAGCTGTTTTTT.

The chain links TRBV6-6 to TRBJ1-5; no clear D. This CDR3 contains 12 residues. Trimming removed 4 bases at V and 4 bases at J, with 5 bases between. The V gene's germline CDR1 is MNHNY and CDR2 SVGAGI (reference sequence). For the CDR3, the DNA is TGTGCCAGCAGTTTCTTAAATCAGCCCCAGCATTTT. This translates into CASSFLNQPQHF.

The chain joins TRBV10-1 to TRBJ2-1; 12 bases map to TRBD2. V shed 0 bases and J 6 bases; nucleotides not matched to a gene: 3. The CDR3 totals 16 residues. CDR1 WNHNN and CDR2 SYGVQD come from the germline V gene (reference sequence). CDR3 DNA: TGCGCCAGCAGTGAGTCGAGGACTAGCGGGGCCAATGAGCAGTTCTTC. Its translation: CASSESRTSGANEQFF.

This rearrangement joins TRBV28 to TRBJ2-1; possible D gene TRBD1, 5 bases. Per the germline V gene, CDR1 is MDHEN and CDR2 is SYDVKM. Trimming pared 3 bases from V and 4 bases from J, leaving 7 bases between. This CDR3 is built from 13 residues. CDR3 amino acids: CASSFRQYNEQFF. CDR3 coding DNA: TGTGCCAGCAGTTTTAGACAGTACAATGAGCAGTTCTTC.

This clone was recorded once. Here the CDR3 reads CASSLWAGVDGYTF. CDR3 DNA sequence: TGTGCCAGCAGTTTATGGGCCGGGGTGGATGGCTACACCTTC. This rearrangement joins TRBV28 to TRBJ1-2, with D unresolved. CDR3 length equals 14 residues. The germline V and J ends were trimmed by 0 bases and 6 bases, with 11 bases remaining between them. Germline V CDR1 and CDR2: MDHEN, SYDVKM.

The V gene is TRBV28, the J gene TRBJ1-5; 9 nucleotides align to TRBD1. The germline V gene encodes CDR1 MDHEN and CDR2 SYDVKM. The CDR3 runs 15 residues. The V segment lost 2 bases and the J segment 4 bases; nucleotides outside the gene matches: 3. Written as DNA, the CDR3 is TGTGCCAGCAGTTTAGGGACAGGGAAAAATCAGCCCCAGCATTTT. Its translation: CASSLGTGKNQPQHF.

V is TRBV2 and J is TRBJ2-7, with a weak D call TRBD2 (5 bases). CDR3 length: 12 amino acids. CDR1 SNHLY and CDR2 FYNNEI come from the germline V gene. Trimming took 8 bases from V and 2 from J, leaving 10 bases between them. CDR3 sequence reads: CASARATYEQYF. CDR3 nucleotides: TGTGCCAGCGCGAGGGCCACCTACGAGCAGTACTTC.

This clone was seen a few times. V gene TRBV6-6 combines with J gene TRBJ2-1, with D maybe TRBD1 (5 bases). The CDR3 length is 13 residues. Germline V gives CDR1 MNHNY, CDR2 SVGAGI (reference sequence). V was cut by 7 bases and J by 6 bases, with 13 bases left in between. The CDR3 loop is CASKTGYLNEQFF. CDR3 bases: TGTGCCAGCAAAACAGGATATCTCAATGAGCAGTTCTTC.

This rearrangement joins TRBV7-9 to TRBJ1-1; D not certain. The germline V gene encodes CDR1 SEHNR and CDR2 FQNEAQ (reference sequence). This CDR3 contains 14 residues. V was pared by 5 bases and J by 1 base, with 11 bases between. The CDR3 sequence: CASSTGGTNTEAFF. The CDR3 DNA is TGTGCCAGCAGCACGGGAGGAACGAACACTGAAGCTTTCTTT.

The V call is TRBV7-2, the J call TRBJ1-4, with 10 positions matching TRBD1. V trimming: 7 bases; J trimming: 7 bases; junction bases outside the gene matches: 9. The CDR3 contains 15 residues. CDR1 and CDR2 from the germline V gene are SGHTA and FQGNSA. CDR3 sequence (DNA): TGTGCCAGCACCGAGACAGGGGGCGCCGTTGAAAAACTGTTTTTT. The encoded protein is CASTETGGAVEKLFF.

The chain employs TRBV28 and TRBJ2-5; D gene unclear. CDR1 is MDHEN, CDR2 SYDVKM, per germline. Trimming left V 5 bases short and J 5 bases short, with 12 bases between. The CDR3 loop spans 13 amino acids. The CDR3 sequence: CASSAPRPETQYF. DNA of the CDR3: TGTGCCAGCAGTGCCCCGCGTCCGGAGACCCAGTACTTC.

The rearrangement uses TRBV10-2 and TRBJ2-5; D is unresolved. Germline V CDR1 and CDR2: WSHSY, SAAADI. The CDR3 contains 15 residues. V shed 1 base and J shed 7 bases, with 16 bases lying between them. The CDR3 spells CASSEFRRGPGTQYF. DNA for the CDR3: TGCGCCAGCAGTGAGTTCCGTCGCGGTCCGGGGACCCAGTACTTC.

The V gene is TRBV11-3, the J gene TRBJ2-7, with D perhaps matching TRBD1 (7 bases). The V gene's germline CDR1 is SGHNT and CDR2 YENEEA. The CDR3 is made up of 14 amino acids. V dropped 5 bases and J dropped 0 bases, with 11 bases sitting between them. The CDR3 region has the DNA TGTGCCAGCAGCCCCAGGGGGGACTCCTACGAGCAGTACTTC. Encoded protein: CASSPRGDSYEQYF.

This clone appeared once. CDR3 region: CAWRLLGDTQYF. DNA for the CDR3: TGTGCCTGGAGGCTACTTGGAGATACGCAGTATTTT. The chain recombines TRBV30 with TRBJ2-3; D is ambiguous. The CDR3 consists of 12 residues. CDR1 GTSNPN and CDR2 SVGIG come from the germline V gene (reference sequence). Trimming pared 3 bases from V and 5 bases from J, leaving 9 bases between.

The chain is built from TRBV9 and TRBJ2-2; D perhaps matches TRBD1 (5 bases). V was shortened by 0 bases and J by 3 bases, with 9 bases between the two germline ends. Germline V gene sequence: CDR1 SGDLS, CDR2 YYNGEE. The CDR3 is 15 amino acids. In DNA form, the CDR3 reads TGTGCCAGCAGCGTAGAGGGGTTGGACACCGGGGAGCTGTTTTTT. It translates to CASSVEGLDTGELFF.